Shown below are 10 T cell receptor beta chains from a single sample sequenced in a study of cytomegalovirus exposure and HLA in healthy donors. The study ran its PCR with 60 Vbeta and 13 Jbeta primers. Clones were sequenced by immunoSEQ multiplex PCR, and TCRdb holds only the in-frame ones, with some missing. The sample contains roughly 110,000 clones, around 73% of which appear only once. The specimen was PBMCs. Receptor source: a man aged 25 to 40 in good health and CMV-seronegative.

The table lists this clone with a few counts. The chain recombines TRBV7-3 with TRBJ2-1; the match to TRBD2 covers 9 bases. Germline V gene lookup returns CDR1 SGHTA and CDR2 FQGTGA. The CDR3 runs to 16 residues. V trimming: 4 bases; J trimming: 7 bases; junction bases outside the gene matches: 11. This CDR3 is CASSSRGGGARNEQFF. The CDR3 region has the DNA TGTGCCAGCAGCTCACGGGGCGGGGGGGCACGGAATGAGCAGTTCTTC.

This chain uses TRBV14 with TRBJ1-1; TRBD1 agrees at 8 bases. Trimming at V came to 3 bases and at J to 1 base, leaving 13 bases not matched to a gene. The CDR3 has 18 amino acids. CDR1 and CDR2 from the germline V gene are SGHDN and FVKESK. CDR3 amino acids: CASSQRVPGGLGNTEAFF. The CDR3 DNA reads TGTGCCAGCAGCCAGAGGGTACCAGGGGGCCTGGGGAACACTGAAGCTTTCTTT. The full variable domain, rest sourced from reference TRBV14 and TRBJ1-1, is EAGVTQFPSHSVIEKGQTVTLRCDPISGHDNLYWYRRVMGKEIKFLLHFVKESKQDESGMPNNRFLAERTGGTYSTLKVQPAELEDSGVYFCASSQRVPGGLGNTEAFFGQGTRLTVV.

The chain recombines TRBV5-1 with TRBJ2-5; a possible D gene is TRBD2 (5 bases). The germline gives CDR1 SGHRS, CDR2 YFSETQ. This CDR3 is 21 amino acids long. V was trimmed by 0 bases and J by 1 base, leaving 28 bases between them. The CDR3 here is CASSLGYRSAGGRLIQETQYF. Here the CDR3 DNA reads TGCGCCAGCAGCTTGGGGTATAGGTCTGCGGGTGGAAGACTGATCCAAGAGACCCAGTACTTC.

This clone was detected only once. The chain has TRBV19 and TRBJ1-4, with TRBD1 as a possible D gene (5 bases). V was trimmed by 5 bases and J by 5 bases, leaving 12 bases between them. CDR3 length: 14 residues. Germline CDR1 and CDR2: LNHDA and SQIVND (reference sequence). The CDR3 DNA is TGTGCCAGTAGTTGGACACAAGGAAATGAAAAACTGTTTTTT. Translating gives CASSWTQGNEKLFF.

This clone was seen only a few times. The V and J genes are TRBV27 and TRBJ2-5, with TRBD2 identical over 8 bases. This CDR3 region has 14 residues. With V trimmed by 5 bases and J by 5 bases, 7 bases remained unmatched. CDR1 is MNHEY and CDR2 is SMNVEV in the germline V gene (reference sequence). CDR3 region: CASSPSAGEETQYF. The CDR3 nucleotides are TGTGCCAGCAGTCCGTCAGCGGGGGAGGAGACCCAGTACTTC.

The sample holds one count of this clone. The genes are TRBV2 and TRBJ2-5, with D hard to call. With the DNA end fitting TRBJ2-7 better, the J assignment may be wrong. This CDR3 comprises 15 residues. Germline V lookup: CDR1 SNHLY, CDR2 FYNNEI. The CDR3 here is CASSEGGPRWNEQYF. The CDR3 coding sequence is TGTGCCAGCAGTGAAGGAGGCCCTAGGTGGAACGAGCAGTACTTC.

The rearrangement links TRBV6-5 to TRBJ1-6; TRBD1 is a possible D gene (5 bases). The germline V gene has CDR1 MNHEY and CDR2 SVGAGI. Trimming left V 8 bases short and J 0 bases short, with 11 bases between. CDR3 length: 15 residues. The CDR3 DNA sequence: TGTGCCAGCCATTCGGGGGTCTCCTATAATTCACCCCTCCACTTT. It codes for CASHSGVSYNSPLHF.

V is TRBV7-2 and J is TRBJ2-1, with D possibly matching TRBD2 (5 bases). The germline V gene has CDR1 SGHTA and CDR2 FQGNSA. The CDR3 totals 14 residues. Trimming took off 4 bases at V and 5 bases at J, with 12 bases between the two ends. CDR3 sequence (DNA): TGTGCCAGCAGCTCACCAGCGGAACACAATGAGCAGTTCTTC. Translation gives CASSSPAEHNEQFF. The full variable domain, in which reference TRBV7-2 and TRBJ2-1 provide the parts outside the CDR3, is GAGVSQSPSNKVTEKGKDVELRCDPISGHTALYWYRQSLGQGLEFLIYFQGNSAPDKSGLPSDRFSAERTGGSVSTLTIQRTQQEDSAVYLCASSSPAEHNEQFFGPGTRLTVL.

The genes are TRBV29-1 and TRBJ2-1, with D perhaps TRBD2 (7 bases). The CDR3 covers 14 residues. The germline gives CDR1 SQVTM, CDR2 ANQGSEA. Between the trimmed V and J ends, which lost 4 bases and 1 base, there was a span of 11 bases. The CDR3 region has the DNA TGCAGCGTTGGGGGGCGGGGGTCCTACAATGAGCAGTTCTTC. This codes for CSVGGRGSYNEQFF.

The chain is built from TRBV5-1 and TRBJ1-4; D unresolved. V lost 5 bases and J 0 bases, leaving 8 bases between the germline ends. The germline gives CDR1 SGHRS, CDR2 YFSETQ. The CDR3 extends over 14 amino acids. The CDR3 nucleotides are TGCGCCAGCAGTCCGGGGTCAACTAATGAAAAACTGTTTTTT. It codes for CASSPGSTNEKLFF.